This paragraph reports one T cell receptor beta chain. Its antigen is not known. The data originate from a study of OX40 agonist ivuxolimab in advanced cancers. Across the study: Earlier anti-PD-1, anti-PD-L1 or anti-CTLA-4 therapy was permitted; around 40% had received some. Whole-study results and caveats: In general, CD8+ T cells held more expanded clones than CD4+ did, on average.

Blood sampling took place at baseline, cycle 4 day 1, and cycle 7 day 1. The CDR3 is 13 residues long. Germline V CDR1 and CDR2: MGHDK, SYGVNS. V was trimmed by 1 base and J by 10 bases, leaving 11 bases between them. Libraries were prepared by immunoSEQ multiplex PCR; TCRdb keeps only in-frame clonotypes and omits some of them. This table has about 59,000 clones, approximately 89% appearing once. V and J are TRBV25-1 and TRBJ2-1; no definite D call. Sequencing was performed on CD4+ or CD8+ T cells sorted from blood, taken in a trial of the OX40 agonist ivuxolimab. This receptor was identified in an adult with an advanced solid tumor such as melanoma, head and neck, liver or kidney cancer. DNA for the CDR3: TGTGCCAGCAGTGAATCGACAAGTTGGGAGCAGTTCTTC. This gives the protein CASSESTSWEQFF.